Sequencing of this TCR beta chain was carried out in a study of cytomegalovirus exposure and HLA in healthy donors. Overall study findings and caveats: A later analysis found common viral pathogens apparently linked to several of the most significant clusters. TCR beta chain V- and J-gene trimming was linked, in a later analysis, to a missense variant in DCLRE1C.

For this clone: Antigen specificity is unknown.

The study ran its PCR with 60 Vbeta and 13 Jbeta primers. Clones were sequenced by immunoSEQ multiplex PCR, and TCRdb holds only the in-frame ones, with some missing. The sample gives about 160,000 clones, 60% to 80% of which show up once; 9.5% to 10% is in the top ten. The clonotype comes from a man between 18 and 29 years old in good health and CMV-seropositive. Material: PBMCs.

As DNA, the CDR3 is TGCGCCAGCAGCTTGGGACAGAACACCGGGGAGCTGTTTTTT. Protein product: CASSLGQNTGELFF. This rearrangement joins TRBV5-1 to TRBJ2-2; D uncertain. V dropped 0 bases and J dropped 1 base, with 4 bases sitting between them. CDR3 size: 14 residues. Per the germline V gene, CDR1 is SGHRS and CDR2 is YFSETQ.